This T cell receptor beta chain was observed in a study of blood T cell repertoires in COVID-19. Looking at the study overall: The samples span acute and convalescent COVID-19 from the United States, Italy and Spain.

Trimming cost V 5 bases and J 3 bases; bases outside gene matches: 6. Germline V CDR1 and CDR2: SEHNR, FQNEAQ (reference sequence). This CDR3 spans 15 amino acids. Authors' processing steps: Estimated nucleated cell counts came from reference gene primer amplification. TCRdb's table, derived via immunoSEQ multiplex PCR, lists solely in-frame clones and lacks some. D and trimming come from the DNA, and the V and J calls and clone size come from that table. This table has under 450,000 clones, 89% appearing once. This clonotype was sampled from a middle-aged woman with COVID-19, enrolled during active disease. What was sequenced was peripheral blood. The rearrangement joins TRBV7-9 to TRBJ1-5; 8 bases align to TRBD1. This chain's CDR3 is CASSQGTGYNQPQHF. Written as DNA, the CDR3 is TGTGCCAGCAGCCAAGGGACAGGATACAATCAGCCCCAGCATTTT.